This paragraph reports one T cell receptor beta chain. Its antigen is as yet unknown. Sequencing was performed with immunoSEQ multiplex PCR; in TCRdb, only in-frame clones are kept and a portion is missing. Of 1,000 to 1,500 clones listed, roughly 27% were seen once; the top ten hold approximately 30%. The sample is drawn from a study of T cells in localized non-small cell lung cancer. Study observations and caveats: Median approximately 50 top-100 tumor clones were shared with paired adjacent lung.

The CDR3 length is 12 residues. Germline-derived CDR1 and CDR2 are GTSNPN and SVGIG (reference sequence). V shed 8 bases, J shed 3 bases, and the junction held 2 bases outside the gene matches. The sequencing here drew on normal lung tissue next to the tumor, taken before any cancer treatment. The clonotype comes from a male donor aged 60 or over with stage I lung adenocarcinoma. The rearrangement links TRBV30 to TRBJ2-2; 8 bases fit TRBD2. The CDR3 sequence is CARGGYTGELFF. The CDR3 DNA is TGTGCCCGCGGGGGGTACACCGGGGAGCTGTTTTTT.